This paragraph reports one TCR beta chain. The data were obtained in a study of blood T cell repertoires in COVID-19. V lost 3 bases, J lost 9 bases, and 6 bases stayed unmatched. The germline CDR1 and CDR2 sequences are SNHLY and FYNNEI. The CDR3 is 15 amino acids. The method was immunoSEQ multiplex PCR; TCRdb's version includes in-frame clones alone and lacks a portion of them. The sample contains 240,000 or so clones, around 86% of which appear only once. The source material was peripheral blood. V gene TRBV2 combines with J gene TRBJ2-1, with 12 bases lining up with TRBD2. The receptor was isolated from a woman in her 70s with active or convalescent COVID-19. CDR3 DNA: TGTGCCAGCAGTGAGGGAACTAGCGGGGGGAGTGAGCAGTTCTTC. Its protein is CASSEGTSGGSEQFF.